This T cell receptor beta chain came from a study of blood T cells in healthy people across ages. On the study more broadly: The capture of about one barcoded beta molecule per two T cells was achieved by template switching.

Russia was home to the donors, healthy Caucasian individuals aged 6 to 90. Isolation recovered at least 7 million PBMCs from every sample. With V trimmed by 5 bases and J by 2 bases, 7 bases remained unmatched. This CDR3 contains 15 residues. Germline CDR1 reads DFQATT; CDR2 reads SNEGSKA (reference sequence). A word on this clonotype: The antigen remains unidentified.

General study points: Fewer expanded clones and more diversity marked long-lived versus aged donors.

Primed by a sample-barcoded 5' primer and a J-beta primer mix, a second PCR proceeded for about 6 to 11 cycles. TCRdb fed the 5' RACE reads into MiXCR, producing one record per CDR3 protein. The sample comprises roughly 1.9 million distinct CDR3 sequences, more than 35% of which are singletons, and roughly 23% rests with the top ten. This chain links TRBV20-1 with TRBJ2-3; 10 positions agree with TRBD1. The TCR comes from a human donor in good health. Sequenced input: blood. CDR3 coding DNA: TGCAGTGCTCTCGGGACAGGGGAGTTCACAGATACGCAGTATTTT. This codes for CSALGTGEFTDTQYF.